This T cell receptor beta chain is drawn from a study of blood T cell repertoires in COVID-19 (TCRdb year 2020). Background on the whole study: Samples covering the acute and convalescent phases of COVID-19 were provided by collaborators in the United States, Italy and Spain. The prospective study material was composed of cDNA or gDNA derived from T cells, B-cell-depleted T cells, or PBMCs. The dataset comprised deeply sampled blood TCRbeta repertoires from subjects exposed to, actively infected with, or recovered from COVID-19. The repertoires were made available in a free public database intended to serve as a resource for research on the immune response to SARS-CoV-2. Samples were obtained from the ongoing ImmuneRACE study (first 160 participants) and from about 1,300 subjects provided by 6 global collaborators. Nearly every sample came with metadata listing a de-identified subject ID, COVID-19 status, age in years and sex. Where available, HLA class I and class II types were taken from metadata supplied by the sample provider and were not determined by assay-based typing. The investigation overall reported the following: The quantity of clinical and demographic metadata differed by source and by participant and was supplied without curation.

The V end loses 1 base and the J end loses 14 bases, and a stretch of 17 bases separates them. There are 13 amino acids in the CDR3, from cysteine to phenylalanine inclusive. The retained sequence is limited to the CDR3, 39 bases, with the frame set at the first base. CDR1 and CDR2 are read off the germline V gene (reference sequence) as LGHDT and YNNKEL. Turning to this clone: No cognate antigen has been identified for it. The input lacks base qualities; no much larger clone sits a single base away.

TCRbeta CDR3 regions were amplified from genomic DNA using the immunoSEQ Assay, a bias-controlled multiplex PCR. Turning to the authors' computational methods: The number of nucleated cells in each sample was estimated from the amplification of reference gene primers within the assay. To quantify the absolute abundance of each unique TCRbeta CDR3 rearrangement, sequence reads were collapsed and filtered. For each sample, productive Simpson clonality was calculated as the square root of Simpson's diversity index over productive rearrangements. In its TCRdb copy, this immuneACCESS table keeps in-frame sequences only and misses some clones. Where compared with another copy, unresolved V genes explain less than half of these, and the others have no known cause. The DNA gave D and trimming, while V, J and clone size come from that table. This sample is represented by about 410,000 clones; 89% of them were singletons. The ten largest make up 1.5% to 1.8% of the sample.

In Seattle, one collaborating source enrolled patients while the infection was active and tracked those patients longitudinally over the course of disease. Each collaborating institution followed its own protocols to collect whole blood in K2EDTA tubes. For TCRbeta analysis, collaborators shipped samples in one of three forms: frozen whole blood, isolated PBMCs, or DNA extracted from either of those sample types. The chain is made from TRBV3-1 (or the pseudogene TRBV3-2) and TRBJ1-2; the D gene is unclear. The sequenced sample consisted of peripheral blood. The TCR originated in a woman aged 40 to 55 with COVID-19, enrolled during active disease. CDR3 loop: CASSQVDERVLTF. In nucleotide form, the sequence is TGTGCCAGCAGCCAAGTAGACGAGAGGGTATTAACCTTC.